The 9 T cell receptor beta chains given below trace back to one sample, sequenced in a study of cytomegalovirus exposure and HLA in healthy donors. It was with 60 Vbeta and 13 Jbeta primers that the PCR ran. Measured with immunoSEQ multiplex PCR; TCRdb has only the in-frame clones, and not every one. The repertoire consists of about 92,000 clones, with 60% to 85% occurring once and the leading ten covering 7.3%. Sequenced sample: PBMCs. The receptors come from a man aged 50 to 59 in good health and CMV-seropositive.

The chain combines TRBV30 with TRBJ2-3, with a possible D match to TRBD2 (6 bases). The germline V and J ends were trimmed by 2 bases and 2 bases, with 26 bases remaining between them. The CDR3 is 19 amino acids. Germline V gene sequence: CDR1 GTSNPN, CDR2 SVGIG (reference sequence). CDR3 sequence (DNA): TGTGCCTGGAGTCCCGGGTGGGGAGGAACTCGCCTTCTCACAGATACGCAGTATTTT. Its translation is CAWSPGWGGTRLLTDTQYF.

The chain joins TRBV19 to TRBJ1-1; 7 nucleotides match TRBD1. Germline V lookup: CDR1 LNHDA, CDR2 SQIVND (reference sequence). J lost 1 base, V lost 11 bases, and 4 bases had no gene match. CDR3 size: 12 residues. CDR3 in amino acids: CASGQQNTEAFF. CDR3 nucleotide sequence: TGTGCCTCGGGACAGCAGAACACTGAAGCTTTCTTT.

The rearrangement joins TRBV10-3 to TRBJ2-7; TRBD2 aligns across 9 bases. This CDR3 contains 14 residues. Germline V gene lookup returns CDR1 ENHRY and CDR2 SYGVKD. The ends lost 4 bases at V and 6 bases at J; junction bases unmatched: 7. The CDR3 DNA sequence: TGTGCCATCAGTGGCCTAGCGGGGAGTCGCGAGCAGTACTTC. This gives the protein CAISGLAGSREQYF.

This clone was recorded only once. CDR3 in amino acids: CASRQICEAFF. The CDR3 DNA sequence: TGTGCCAGTCGACAGATTTGTGAAGCTTTCTTT. This sequence joins TRBV19 and TRBJ1-1; D perhaps matches TRBD1 (5 bases). The CDR3 runs 11 residues. Germline V gene sequence: CDR1 LNHDA, CDR2 SQIVND (reference sequence). Trimming took off 8 bases at V and 7 bases at J, with 11 bases between the two ends.

Comments on this clone: One junction end does not reproduce the germline sequence, and a read error may be involved. The gene calls are TRBV6-5 and TRBJ1-5; no firm D call. CDR1 and CDR2 (germline): MNHEY, SVGAGI. The CDR3 has 13 amino acids. The CDR3 nucleotides are TGTGCCAGCAGTTACGGAGGTAATCAGCCCCAGAATTTT. It yields the protein CASSYGGNQPQNF.

This sequence joins TRBV9 and TRBJ1-6, with D perhaps TRBD1 (5 bases). Germline V gene lookup returns CDR1 SGDLS and CDR2 YYNGEE. CDR3 length: 17 residues. Trimming took 2 bases from V and 0 from J, leaving 12 bases between them. CDR3 in DNA: TGTGCCAGCAGCGTGAACTCGGGGGTCTCCTATAATTCACCCCTCCACTTT. This gives the protein CASSVNSGVSYNSPLHF. Full variable domain (missing parts from reference TRBV9 and TRBJ1-6): DSGVTQTPKHLITATGQRVTLRCSPRSGDLSVYWYQQSLDQGLQFLIQYYNGEERAKGNILERFSAQQFPDLHSELNLSSLELGDSALYFCASSVNSGVSYNSPLHFGNGTRLTVT.

The chain employs TRBV7-3 and TRBJ2-3, with D possibly matching TRBD1 (6 bases). In germline, CDR1 is SGHTA, CDR2 FQGTGA. CDR3 size: 14 residues. V was trimmed by 5 bases and J by 2 bases, leaving 11 bases between them. CDR3 coding DNA: TGTGCCAGCAGCCCCGGACAGAACACAGATACGCAGTATTTT. This encodes CASSPGQNTDTQYF.

This rearrangement joins TRBV10-3 to TRBJ2-7; TRBD1 agrees at 8 bases. The CDR3 runs to 16 residues. Trimming cost V 7 bases and J 5 bases; bases outside gene matches: 16. In germline, CDR1 is ENHRY, CDR2 SYGVKD. The CDR3 sequence: CAITDPGTGQSHEQYF. DNA for the CDR3: TGTGCCATCACCGACCCAGGGACAGGCCAGTCCCACGAGCAGTACTTC.

This rearrangement joins TRBV9 to TRBJ2-1; the match to TRBD1 covers 7 bases. The junction had 9 bases not matched to a gene; V was cut back by 4 bases and J by 11 bases. Germline-derived CDR1 and CDR2 are SGDLS and YYNGEE. This CDR3 region has 13 residues. DNA of the CDR3: TGTGCCAGCAGCACCCTGGGACAGCCACAGCAGTTCTTC. Translating gives CASSTLGQPQQFF.